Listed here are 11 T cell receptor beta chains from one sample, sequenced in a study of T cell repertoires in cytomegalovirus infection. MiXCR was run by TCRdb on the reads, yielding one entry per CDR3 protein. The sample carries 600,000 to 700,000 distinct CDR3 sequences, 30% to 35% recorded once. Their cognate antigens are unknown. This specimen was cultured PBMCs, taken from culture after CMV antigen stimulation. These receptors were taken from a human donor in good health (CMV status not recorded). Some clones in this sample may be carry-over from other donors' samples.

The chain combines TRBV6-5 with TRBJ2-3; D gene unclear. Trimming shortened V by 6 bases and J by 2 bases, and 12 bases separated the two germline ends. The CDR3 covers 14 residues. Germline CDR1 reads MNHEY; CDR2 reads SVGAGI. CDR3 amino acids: CASSMAAHTDTQYF. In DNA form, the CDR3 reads TGTGCCAGCAGCATGGCCGCACACACAGATACGCAGTATTTT.

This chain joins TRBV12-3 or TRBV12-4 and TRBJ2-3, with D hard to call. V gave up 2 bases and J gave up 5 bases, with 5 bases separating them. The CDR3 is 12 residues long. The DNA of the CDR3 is TGTGCCAGCAGTTTAACCGAAGATACGCAGTATTTT. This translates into CASSLTEDTQYF.

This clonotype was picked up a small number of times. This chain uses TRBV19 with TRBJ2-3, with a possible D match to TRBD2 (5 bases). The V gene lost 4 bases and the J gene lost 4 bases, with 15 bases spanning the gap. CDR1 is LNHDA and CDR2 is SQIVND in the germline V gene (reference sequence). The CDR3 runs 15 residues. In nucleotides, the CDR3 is TGTGCCAGTAGTAGACGGGAAGGGATCCCAGATACGCAGTATTTT. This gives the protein CASSRREGIPDTQYF.

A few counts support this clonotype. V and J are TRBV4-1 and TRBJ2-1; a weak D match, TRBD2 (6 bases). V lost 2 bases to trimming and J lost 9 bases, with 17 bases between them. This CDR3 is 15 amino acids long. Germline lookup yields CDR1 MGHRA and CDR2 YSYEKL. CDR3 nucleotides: TGCGCCAGCAGCCAAAGGCCAGACTGGCGGGGTGAGCAGTTCTTC. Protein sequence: CASSQRPDWRGEQFF.

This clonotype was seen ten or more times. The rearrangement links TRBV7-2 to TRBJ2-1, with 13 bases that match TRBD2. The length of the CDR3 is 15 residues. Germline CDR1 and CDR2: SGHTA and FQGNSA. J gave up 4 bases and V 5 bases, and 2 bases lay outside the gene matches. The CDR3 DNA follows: TGTGCCAGCAGCCAGACTAGCGGGAGGTACAATGAGCAGTTCTTC. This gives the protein CASSQTSGRYNEQFF.

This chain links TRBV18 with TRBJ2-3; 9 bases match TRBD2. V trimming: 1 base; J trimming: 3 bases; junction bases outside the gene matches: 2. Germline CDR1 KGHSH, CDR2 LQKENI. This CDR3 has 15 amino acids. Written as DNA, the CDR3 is TGTGCCAGCTCACCACTACTAGCGGGTACAGATACGCAGTATTTT. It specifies CASSPLLAGTDTQYF.

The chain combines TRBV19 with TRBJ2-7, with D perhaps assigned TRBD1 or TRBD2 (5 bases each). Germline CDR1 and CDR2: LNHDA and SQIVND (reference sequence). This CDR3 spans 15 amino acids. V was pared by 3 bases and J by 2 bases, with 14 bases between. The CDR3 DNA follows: TGTGCCAGTAGTATTGCTAGCAAGGGGACCTACGAGCAGTACTTC. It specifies CASSIASKGTYEQYF.

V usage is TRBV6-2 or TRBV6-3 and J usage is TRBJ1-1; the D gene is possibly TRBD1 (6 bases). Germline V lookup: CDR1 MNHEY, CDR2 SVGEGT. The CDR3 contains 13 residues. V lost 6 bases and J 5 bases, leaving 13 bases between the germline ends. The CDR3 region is CASSPQGRTEAFF. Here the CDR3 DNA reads TGTGCCAGCAGCCCCCAGGGGAGGACTGAAGCTTTCTTT.

In nucleotides, the CDR3 is TGCGCCAAACGCGGGTTTATCGTTCAGTACTTC. As protein: CAKRGFIVQYF. The chain links TRBV23-1 to TRBJ2-4; TRBD2 might be the D (5 bases). TRBV23-1 is treated as an ORF (open reading frame) with a function not yet certain. V lost 10 bases, J lost 11 bases, and 15 bases lay in between. The CDR3 has 11 amino acids.

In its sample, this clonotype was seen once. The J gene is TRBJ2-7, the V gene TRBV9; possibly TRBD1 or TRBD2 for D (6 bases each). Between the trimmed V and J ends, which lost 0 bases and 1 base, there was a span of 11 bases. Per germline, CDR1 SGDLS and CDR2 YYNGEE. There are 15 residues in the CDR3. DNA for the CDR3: TGTGCCAGCAGCGTAGGGGGGGCAGGATCCTACGAGCAGTACTTC. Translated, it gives CASSVGGAGSYEQYF.

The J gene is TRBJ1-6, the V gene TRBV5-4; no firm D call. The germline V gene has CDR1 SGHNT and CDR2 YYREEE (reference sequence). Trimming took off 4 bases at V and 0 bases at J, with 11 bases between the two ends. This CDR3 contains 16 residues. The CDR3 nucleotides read TGTGCCAGCAGCCGTACCGGCAGCTCCTATAATTCACCCCTCCACTTT. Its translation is CASSRTGSSYNSPLHF.